Presented here are 32 T cell receptor beta chains from one specimen sequenced in a study of PD-1 blockade in classical Hodgkin lymphoma. Each patient experienced a relapse that followed autologous stem cell transplantation, and brentuximab vedotin exposure varied. TCRdb keeps only in-frame clones here, not all; method: immunoSEQ multiplex PCR. The repertoire holds 20,000 or so clones, with about 73% as singletons. Material: peripheral blood mononuclear cells (PBMCs), obtained before the second cycle of nivolumab. These receptor sequences come from a human donor with classical Hodgkin lymphoma.

This sequence joins TRBV18 and TRBJ1-2; possible D gene TRBD1, 5 bases. Germline-derived CDR1 and CDR2 are KGHSH and LQKENI. The CDR3 sequence is 15 residues long. V gave up 0 bases and J gave up 0 bases, with 8 bases separating them. The CDR3 bases are TGTGCCAGCTCACCACCGGGGGGAGCTAACTATGGCTACACCTTC. It encodes CASSPPGGANYGYTF.

The chain employs TRBV11-2 and TRBJ2-1, with TRBD2 matching 10 bases. The germline V gene encodes CDR1 SGHAT and CDR2 FQNNGV. This CDR3 is 17 amino acids long. Losses at the gene ends were 5 bases for V and 5 bases for J; bases not matched to a gene: 12. This chain's CDR3 is CASSPTTLAGVDNEQFF. As DNA, the CDR3 is TGTGCCAGCAGCCCTACGACCCTAGCGGGAGTGGACAATGAGCAGTTCTTC. The whole variable domain, filled in from reference TRBV11-2 and TRBJ2-1, reads EAGVAQSPRYKIIEKRQSVAFWCNPISGHATLYWYQQILGQGPKLLIQFQNNGVVDDSQLPKDRFSAERLKGVDSTLKIQPAKLEDSAVYLCASSPTTLAGVDNEQFFGPGTRLTVL.

This clone has just a few counts. The rearrangement joins TRBV28 to TRBJ1-1, with D possibly matching TRBD1 (5 bases). This CDR3 is 11 amino acids long. Germline CDR1 and CDR2: MDHEN and SYDVKM. Trimming removed 8 bases from V and 2 bases from J, with 6 bases in between. The CDR3 coding sequence is TGTGCCAGCGACAGTAACACTGAAGCTTTCTTT. Translation gives CASDSNTEAFF. Based on the CDR3 plus reference TRBV28 and TRBJ1-1, the full variable domain is DVKVTQSSRYLVKRTGEKVFLECVQDMDHENMFWYRQDPGLGLRLIYFSYDVKMKEKGDIPEGYSVSREKKERFSLILESASTNQTSMYLCASDSNTEAFFGQGTRLTVV.

The V gene is TRBV4-1, the J gene TRBJ2-1; TRBD2 matches 7 bases. The CDR3 loop spans 17 amino acids. The germline V gene has CDR1 MGHRA and CDR2 YSYEKL. Germline trimming cut 4 bases from V and 4 bases from J; bases unmatched to any gene: 13. CDR3 nucleotide sequence: TGCGCCAGCAGCCGTATCAATAGCGGGTCAGGGTACAATGAGCAGTTCTTC. Its translation is CASSRINSGSGYNEQFF.

V and J are TRBV11-2 and TRBJ1-3; the D is unclear. The germline V and J ends were trimmed by 5 bases and 2 bases, with 10 bases remaining between them. The CDR3 runs to 14 residues. Germline V lookup: CDR1 SGHAT, CDR2 FQNNGV. CDR3 bases: TGTGCCAGCAGCCCAGCGGGGACTGGAAACACCATATATTTT. Translated: CASSPAGTGNTIYF. The full variable domain, its missing parts supplied by reference TRBV11-2 and TRBJ1-3, is EAGVAQSPRYKIIEKRQSVAFWCNPISGHATLYWYQQILGQGPKLLIQFQNNGVVDDSQLPKDRFSAERLKGVDSTLKIQPAKLEDSAVYLCASSPAGTGNTIYFGEGSWLTVV.

The chain has TRBV6-5 and TRBJ1-2; D is undetermined. Trimming left V 8 bases short and J 2 bases short, with 6 bases between. The CDR3 runs 11 residues. Looked up from germline, CDR1 is MNHEY and CDR2 is SVGAGI. The CDR3 nucleotides read TGTGCCAGCGCCAGAAACTATGGCTACACCTTC. Translating gives CASARNYGYTF.

The genes are TRBV7-2 and TRBJ2-1; the match to TRBD1 covers 7 bases. The V gene end was trimmed by 2 bases and the J gene end by 8 bases; junction bases not matched to a gene: 6. The CDR3 is 14 residues long. Germline V gene sequence: CDR1 SGHTA, CDR2 FQGNSA. This CDR3 is CASSLTPTGHEQFF. The CDR3 DNA sequence: TGTGCCAGCAGCTTAACACCGACAGGGCATGAGCAGTTCTTC.

This sequence joins TRBV18 and TRBJ2-1, with 9 bases that match TRBD1. J was trimmed by 7 bases and V by 2 bases; bases with no gene match: 15. Germline CDR1 and CDR2: KGHSH and LQKENI. This CDR3 is 18 amino acids long. CDR3 sequence reads: CASSPEEWTGVFRNEQFF. The CDR3 DNA sequence: TGTGCCAGCTCACCAGAGGAATGGACAGGGGTTTTTCGGAATGAGCAGTTCTTC.

The V gene is TRBV6-1, the J gene TRBJ2-3; D is unclear. Germline V gives CDR1 MNHNS, CDR2 SASEGT. This CDR3 contains 12 residues. Between the trimmed V and J ends, which lost 6 bases and 5 bases, there was a span of 9 bases. CDR3 DNA: TGTGCCAGCAGGGAGAATATAGATACGCAGTATTTT. Translation gives CASRENIDTQYF.

V and J are TRBV5-1 and TRBJ2-2; 14 bases line up with TRBD2. This CDR3 comprises 16 residues. CDR1 is SGHRS, CDR2 YFSETQ, per germline. After removal of 2 bases from V and 6 bases from J, the junction contained 3 bases not matched to a gene. The CDR3 coding sequence is TGCGCCAGCAGCTTCAAGGGACTAGCGGGAGCCGGGGAGCTGTTTTTT. Translated, it gives CASSFKGLAGAGELFF.

The rearrangement uses TRBV29-1 and TRBJ1-1; D not certain. This CDR3 is 12 amino acids long. V lost 1 base and J lost 1, with 4 bases in between. In germline, CDR1 is SQVTM, CDR2 ANQGSEA. In nucleotides, the CDR3 is TGCAGCGTTGAAGGGGGGAACACTGAAGCTTTCTTT. Translation gives CSVEGGNTEAFF.

In this sample, this clone is medium-sized. The rearrangement uses TRBV2 and TRBJ1-2; no clear D gene. The germline V and J ends were trimmed by 7 bases and 5 bases, with 14 bases remaining between them. Germline V CDR1 and CDR2: SNHLY, FYNNEI. This CDR3 comprises 13 residues. The CDR3 loop is CASKSDVVYGYTF. CDR3 DNA: TGTGCCAGCAAGAGTGACGTAGTGTATGGCTACACCTTC. The full variable domain, with the rest looked up from reference TRBV2 and TRBJ1-2, is EPEVTQTPSHQVTQMGQEVILRCVPISNHLYFYWYRQILGQKVEFLVSFYNNEISEKSEIFDDQFSVERPDGSNFTLKIRSTKLEDSAMYFCASKSDVVYGYTFGSGTRLTVV.

The CDR3 region has the DNA TGTGCCAGCAGTTCCAATAGCGGGAGCACGTACGAGCAGTACTTC. Its translation is CASSSNSGSTYEQYF. The chain links TRBV6-5 to TRBJ2-7, with 9 positions matching TRBD2. The CDR3 sequence is 15 residues long. J gave up 4 bases and V 4 bases, and 8 bases lay outside the gene matches. Germline loops: CDR1 MNHEY, CDR2 SVGAGI.

V and J are TRBV5-4 and TRBJ2-1; a weak D match, TRBD2 (7 bases). The germline V gene encodes CDR1 SGHNT and CDR2 YYREEE (reference sequence). Trimming took 4 bases from V and 8 from J, leaving 13 bases between them. The length of the CDR3 is 13 residues. The CDR3 DNA sequence: TGTGCCAGCAGCGAACTAGGGGGGGATGAGCAGTTCTTC. Protein: CASSELGGDEQFF.

For the CDR3, the DNA is TGTGCCACCAGCAGGCCTAGCGGCACAGATACGCAGTATTTT. Translation gives CATSRPSGTDTQYF. The gene calls are TRBV15 and TRBJ2-3; the D gene is possibly TRBD2 (6 bases). The V gene lost 3 bases and the J gene lost 1 base, with 8 bases spanning the gap. The germline CDR1 and CDR2 sequences are LNHNV and YYDKDF (reference sequence). CDR3 length: 14 amino acids.

This clone was detected a few times. J is TRBJ2-2 and V is TRBV5-6; 11 bases match TRBD2. This CDR3 contains 14 residues. Germline CDR1 SGHDT, CDR2 YYEEEE. J was trimmed by 13 bases and V by 0 bases; bases with no gene match: 5. CDR3 coding DNA: TGTGCCAGCAGCTTGGGACTAGCGGGGAGGAGGCTGTTTTTT. Protein product: CASSLGLAGRRLFF.

J is TRBJ1-2 and V is TRBV7-9, with D possibly being TRBD1 (5 bases). From germline, CDR1 is SEHNR and CDR2 FQNEAQ (reference sequence). Trimming stripped 1 base from V and 8 bases from J, with 11 bases between. The CDR3 length is 13 residues. The DNA of the CDR3 is TGTGCCAGCAGCTTAGGGTCGACAGCCGGCTACACCTTC. The encoded protein is CASSLGSTAGYTF. The whole variable domain, remainder taken from reference TRBV7-9 and TRBJ1-2, is DTGVSQNPRHKITKRGQNVTFRCDPISEHNRLYWYRQTLGQGPEFLTYFQNEAQLEKSRLLSDRFSAERPKGSFSTLEIQRTEQGDSAMYLCASSLGSTAGYTFGSGTRLTVV.

The chain employs TRBV5-6 and TRBJ2-3, with a weak D call TRBD2 (6 bases). Trimming stripped 4 bases from V and 1 base from J, with 16 bases between. The CDR3 sequence is 16 residues long. Germline CDR1 reads SGHDT; CDR2 reads YYEEEE. CDR3 bases: TGTGCCAGCAGCCTGGGCGGGACGAGCGGCACAGATACGCAGTATTTT. This encodes CASSLGGTSGTDTQYF. The full variable domain, rest sourced from reference TRBV5-6 and TRBJ2-3, is DAGVTQSPTHLIKTRGQQVTLRCSPKSGHDTVSWYQQALGQGPQFIFQYYEEEERQRGNFPDRFSGHQFPNYSSELNVNALLLGDSALYLCASSLGGTSGTDTQYFGPGTRLTVL.

The V call is TRBV5-1, the J call TRBJ2-5; 9 nucleotides line up with TRBD1. The end of the DNA fits TRBJ2-7 better, so the J call may be wrong. CDR1 SGHRS and CDR2 YFSETQ come from the germline V gene. This CDR3 comprises 16 residues. The CDR3 nucleotides read TGCGCCAGCAGCTCCGCGTCACAGGGGGCCTCCTACGAGCAGTACTTC. It codes for CASSSASQGASYEQYF.

This clone was observed once. The gene calls are TRBV5-1 and TRBJ2-7; 12 nucleotides line up with TRBD2. There are 15 residues in the CDR3. J was trimmed by 3 bases and V by 4 bases; bases with no gene match: 5. Looked up from germline, CDR1 is SGHRS and CDR2 is YFSETQ. The CDR3 reads CASSDGTSGLYEQYF. The CDR3 DNA reads TGCGCCAGCAGCGACGGGACTAGCGGGCTCTACGAGCAGTACTTC.

V and J are TRBV7-9 and TRBJ2-3, with 11 positions matching TRBD2. The trim removed 5 bases at V and 2 bases at J, leaving 6 bases unmatched. The CDR3 has 16 amino acids. Germline V lookup: CDR1 SEHNR, CDR2 FQNEAQ (reference sequence). Here the CDR3 DNA reads TGTGCCAGCAGCCGTCGGACTAGCGGGTACACAGATACGCAGTATTTT. Translation gives CASSRRTSGYTDTQYF.

This chain connects TRBV29-1 to TRBJ2-7; D could derive from TRBD1 or TRBD2 (5 bases each). Germline CDR1 reads SQVTM; CDR2 reads ANQGSEA. The CDR3 contains 11 residues. The germline V and J ends were trimmed by 7 bases and 3 bases, with 10 bases remaining between them. The CDR3 sequence: CSARDGYEQYF. CDR3 bases: TGCAGCGCAAGGGACGGCTACGAGCAGTACTTC.

V and J are TRBV4-1 and TRBJ2-4; D is ambiguous. This CDR3 is 16 amino acids long. Trimming removed 1 base at V and 5 bases at J, with 15 bases between. From germline, CDR1 is MGHRA and CDR2 YSYEKL. CDR3 sequence reads: CASSQAPQSGQNIQYF. CDR3 nucleotide sequence: TGCGCCAGCAGCCAAGCCCCTCAGTCAGGTCAAAACATTCAGTACTTC.

In its sample, this clone was seen a few times. The chain couples TRBV29-1 to TRBJ1-2; a possible D gene is TRBD1 (5 bases). CDR3 length: 13 residues. The V end lost 5 bases, the J end lost 5 bases, and 15 bases lay between the germline ends. The germline CDR1 and CDR2 sequences are SQVTM and ANQGSEA. For the CDR3, the DNA is TGCAGCGTTCAGCAGGGTGTTCTATATGGCTACACCTTC. This codes for CSVQQGVLYGYTF.

Details on this clone: In the same sample, other DNA sequences code for this CDR3. Written as DNA, the CDR3 is TGCAGCGTAGGACAGGCCGGCTACAATGAGCAGTTCTTC. Translated, it gives CSVGQAGYNEQFF. The genes are TRBV29-1 and TRBJ2-1, with TRBD1 matching 7 bases. Germline V CDR1 and CDR2: SQVTM, ANQGSEA. Unmatched junction bases numbered 5, after V lost 6 bases and J lost 3 bases. This CDR3 comprises 13 residues.

The gene calls are TRBV6-5 and TRBJ2-1; 10 bases map to TRBD2. Germline CDR1 MNHEY, CDR2 SVGAGI. Unmatched junction bases numbered 3, after V lost 2 bases and J lost 5 bases. The CDR3 has 15 amino acids. The CDR3 sequence: CASSYGLAGDNEQFF. The DNA for the CDR3 is TGTGCCAGCAGTTACGGTCTAGCGGGAGACAATGAGCAGTTCTTC.

The CDR3 coding sequence is TGTGCCAGCATCGGGGTTGGAAACACCATATATTTT. Its protein is CASIGVGNTIYF. The chain combines TRBV6-1 with TRBJ1-3; no definite D call. The CDR3 extends over 12 amino acids. Trimming left V 7 bases short and J 3 bases short, with 7 bases between. CDR1 and CDR2 from the germline V gene are MNHNS and SASEGT.

V usage is TRBV19 and J usage is TRBJ2-7; tentatively, D is TRBD1 (5 bases). The CDR3 covers 13 residues. Trimming removed 4 bases at V and 1 base at J, with 8 bases between. CDR1 and CDR2 from the germline V gene are LNHDA and SQIVND (reference sequence). The CDR3 coding sequence is TGTGCCAGTAGTACGACAGCATCCTACGAGCAGTACTTC. Translating it yields CASSTTASYEQYF.

This clone showed up just a few times. The CDR3 coding sequence is TGTGCCAGCAGTTTGAGTAGGGGCGGGGAGCTGTTTTTT. It specifies CASSLSRGGELFF. The V gene is TRBV27, the J gene TRBJ2-2; D perhaps matches TRBD1 (5 bases). Germline V gene sequence: CDR1 MNHEY, CDR2 SMNVEV (reference sequence). V lost 3 bases to trimming and J lost 7 bases, with 9 bases between them. The CDR3 loop spans 13 amino acids.

The V call is TRBV29-1, the J call TRBJ2-4, with 7 bases identical to TRBD2. J was trimmed by 6 bases and V by 3 bases; bases with no gene match: 11. The germline gives CDR1 SQVTM, CDR2 ANQGSEA. This CDR3 comprises 15 residues. The CDR3 bases are TGCAGCGTTGAGGCGGGAGCGGCTTTTGGAAACATTCAGTACTTC. Translation: CSVEAGAAFGNIQYF.

The chain recombines TRBV9 with TRBJ2-2; 15 positions match TRBD2. This CDR3 has 17 amino acids. Losses at the gene ends were 3 bases for V and 1 base for J; bases not matched to a gene: 1. From germline, CDR1 is SGDLS and CDR2 YYNGEE. CDR3 DNA sequence: TGTGCCAGCAGCGGGGGACTAGCGGGAGGGAACACCGGGGAGCTGTTTTTT. As protein: CASSGGLAGGNTGELFF.

The J gene is TRBJ1-6, the V gene TRBV2; D call uncertain. V dropped 3 bases and J dropped 10 bases, with 7 bases sitting between them. Germline lookup yields CDR1 SNHLY and CDR2 FYNNEI. This CDR3 is built from 12 residues. CDR3 loop: CASSDSGSPLHF. In nucleotides, the CDR3 is TGTGCCAGCAGTGATTCTGGCTCACCCCTCCACTTT.